The rows below give T cell receptor beta chains drawn from one sample of a study of PD-1 blockade in classical Hodgkin lymphoma. Sequencing used immunoSEQ multiplex PCR; TCRdb keeps in-frame clones, though not all of them. This sample has tens of thousands of clones; just under 80% occur once, and the top ten carry about a tenth. The sample consisted of peripheral blood mononuclear cells (PBMCs), taken before the fourth cycle of nivolumab. All receptors derive from a human donor with classical Hodgkin lymphoma. Each CDR3 is given with its conserved first and last residue. D genes are given only for firm matches. A clone size is listed for some rows: how often the clone was seen (once, few, many), or a class if it is expanded.

abundance	v_gene	d_gene	j_gene	CDR3aa	CDR3nt
-	TRBV21-1	-	TRBJ2-7	CASRGPQVSVRPWRDRDEQYF	TGTGCCAGCAGGGGTCCTCAGGTCTCGGTCCGACCGTGGCGGGACCGGGACGAGCAGTACTTC
few	TRBV2	-	TRBJ1-2	CASSEALGFLDGYTF	TGTGCCAGCAGTGAAGCTCTCGGGTTTTTGGATGGCTACACCTTC
many	TRBV5-4	-	TRBJ2-7	CASSLDLDREQYF	TGTGCCAGCAGCTTGGATCTTGACAGGGAGCAGTACTTC
-	TRBV6-6	-	TRBJ1-1	CASSYQRVWRAFF	TGTGCCAGCAGTTACCAAAGGGTTTGGCGTGCTTTCTTT
once	TRBV4-1	-	TRBJ2-3	CASSPSRPLGDTQYF	TGCGCCAGCAGCCCCTCAAGGCCTCTCGGAGATACGCAGTATTTT
-	TRBV10-3	TRBD2	TRBJ2-3	CAISGEGSGTDTQYF	TGTGCCATCAGCGGGGAGGGGTCTGGCACAGATACGCAGTATTTT
few	TRBV12-5	-	TRBJ1-2	CASGLYGDYTF	TGTGCTAGTGGTTTGTATGGCGACTACACCTTC
-	TRBV6-1	TRBD1	TRBJ1-2	CASSRNLDRARGYTF	TGTGCCAGCAGCCGTAACCTCGACAGGGCCCGGGGCTACACCTTC
-	TRBV7-9	-	TRBJ1-6	CASSLGSPYNSPLHF	TGTGCCAGCAGCTTAGGGAGTCCCTATAATTCACCCCTCCACTTT
once	TRBV4-2	TRBD2	TRBJ2-3	CASSQRLAGGHTQYF	TGTGCCAGCAGCCAAAGACTAGCGGGGGGGCATACGCAGTATTTT
few	TRBV9	-	TRBJ1-3	CASKGTLGNTIYF	TGTGCCAGCAAGGGGACACTTGGAAACACCATATATTTT
-	TRBV9	-	TRBJ2-5	CASSSGMYKETQYF	TGTGCCAGCAGCTCCGGAATGTATAAAGAGACCCAGTACTTC
-	TRBV4-2	TRBD2	TRBJ2-3	CASSWRDPSSGTTSTDTQYF	TGTGCCAGCAGCTGGCGGGACCCTAGTTCCGGGACTACCTCCACAGATACGCAGTATTTT
-	TRBV6-5	-	TRBJ1-3	CASSYGHTIYF	TGTGCCAGCAGTTACGGCCACACCATATATTTT
-	TRBV10-3	-	TRBJ1-3	CAITPGNINTIYF	TGTGCCATCACGCCAGGGAATATAAACACCATATATTTT
-	TRBV6-1	TRBD1	TRBJ1-1	CASSDGRGPLNTEAFF	TGTGCCAGCAGTGATGGCAGGGGGCCCCTGAACACTGAAGCTTTCTTT